This TCR beta chain was profiled in a study of Ad26.COV2.S vaccination and SARS-CoV-2 variants. Study-level background: The donor belonged to the COV1001 Ad26.COV2.S trial arm.

Sample treatment: roughly 19 received Ad26.COV2.S at low or high dose, single or two shots; roughly 5 received placebo; per-sample allocation not given. Following the first vaccine or placebo injection, samples were taken on day 63. The CDR3 length is 12 residues. V dropped 4 bases and J dropped 2; count of bases not matched to a gene: 0. Germline V gives CDR1 SGDLS, CDR2 YYNGEE. Worth noting for this clone: No antigen is known for it.

The study's findings and limits: Recipients of vaccine and of placebo showed similar breadth of their non-spike TCR repertoires.

Assay: immunoSEQ multiplex PCR; the TCRdb copy retains only in-frame clones and omits some. The table has approximately 500,000 clones, about 83% seen once; the top ten hold around 13%. This TCR derives from a person aged 18-65 years who received the Ad26.COV2.S COVID-19 vaccine or a placebo. Material: peripheral blood, obtained in a trial of Ad26.COV2.S vaccine versus placebo. The rearrangement uses TRBV9 and TRBJ2-7; 7 bases line up with TRBD1. CDR3 DNA: TGTGCCAGCAGCACAGGGGCCTACGAGCAGTACTTC. Amino acids: CASSTGAYEQYF.